This T cell receptor beta chain was documented in a study of blood T cell repertoires in COVID-19 (dated by TCRdb to about 2020). At the level of the whole study: The collaborator samples originated in the United States, Italy and Spain and spanned the acute and convalescent phases of COVID-19. The repertoires were made available in a free public database intended to serve as a resource for research on the immune response to SARS-CoV-2. The samples were drawn from the first 160 participants of the ongoing ImmuneRACE study and from roughly 1,300 subjects provided by 6 global collaborators. HLA class I and class II types, where available, came from metadata supplied by the sample provider rather than from assay-based typing. The prospective study material was composed of cDNA or gDNA derived from T cells, B-cell-depleted T cells, or PBMCs. The dataset comprised deeply sampled blood TCRbeta repertoires from subjects exposed to, actively infected with, or recovered from COVID-19. A de-identified subject ID, COVID-19 status, age in years and sex were almost always included in the sample metadata. The investigation overall reported the following: The quantity of clinical and demographic metadata differed by source and by participant and was supplied without curation.

Including cysteine and phenylalanine, the CDR3 has 16 amino acids. Kept here is only the CDR3 DNA, which spans 48 bases and is read in frame from base 1. From the germline V gene, CDR1 is WSHSY and CDR2 is SAAADI. The V end loses 1 base and the J end loses 2 bases, and a stretch of 14 bases separates them. Collaborating institutions collected whole blood in K2EDTA tubes following their own protocols. For TCRbeta analysis, collaborators shipped samples as frozen whole blood, isolated PBMCs, or DNA extracted from either of those sample types. TCRbeta CDR3 regions were amplified from genomic DNA by means of the immunoSEQ Assay, a bias-controlled multiplex PCR. The original methods were these. The number of nucleated cells in each sample was estimated from the amplification of reference gene primers within the assay. Sequence reads were collapsed and filtered to measure the absolute abundance of every unique TCRbeta CDR3 rearrangement. For each sample, productive Simpson clonality was calculated by taking the square root of Simpson's diversity index across productive rearrangements. In its TCRdb copy, this immuneACCESS table keeps in-frame sequences only and misses some clones. Where compared with another copy, unresolved V genes explain less than half of these, and the others have no known cause. D and trimming come from the DNA, and the V and J calls and clone size come from that table. For this sample the table gives some 150,000 clones, of which about 80% were detected only once. Approximately 2.9% of the sample comes from the top ten.

About this clone: Its antigen is still unknown. Nothing much larger sits one base from this clone, and base qualities are not available.

The rearrangement joined TRBV10-2 to TRBJ2-5; TRBD1 is possibly the D segment (6 matching bases). Sample: peripheral blood. The clonotype originates from a woman older than 75 with acute or convalescent COVID-19. The DNA is as follows: TGCGCCAGCAGTGAGTTCAGGACAGCCCCTCAAGAGACCCAGTACTTC. Its translation reads: CASSEFRTAPQETQYF.